The 14 T cell receptor beta chains reported below all come from one sample, sequenced in a study of chemoradiotherapy in HPV16-positive cancers. Measured with immunoSEQ multiplex PCR; TCRdb has only the in-frame clones, and not every one. The sample lists some 19,000 clones; approximately 86% were seen once. The source material was blood, sampled from a patient who underwent chemoradiotherapy. The receptors originated from a human donor with HPV-associated anogenital cancer.

The chain couples TRBV19 to TRBJ2-7; the D call may be TRBD1 or TRBD2 (5 bases each). Trimming left V 3 bases short and J 0 bases short, with 9 bases between. Germline V gives CDR1 LNHDA, CDR2 SQIVND (reference sequence). This CDR3 has 14 residues. This CDR3 is CASSIPGTSYEQYF. Here the CDR3 DNA reads TGTGCCAGTAGTATTCCGGGGACCTCCTACGAGCAGTACTTC.

This rearrangement joins TRBV7-2 to TRBJ2-1; 7 nucleotides align to TRBD2. The CDR3 is 16 residues long. Germline lookup yields CDR1 SGHTA and CDR2 FQGNSA. Unmatched junction bases numbered 12, after V lost 2 bases and J lost 8 bases. In DNA, the CDR3 is TGTGCCAGCAGCTTAAACCCCGGCGGGAGTAAGGATGAGCAGTTCTTC. Translation gives CASSLNPGGSKDEQFF.

This chain connects TRBV10-3 to TRBJ2-1; D ambiguous. V was shortened by 3 bases and J by 5 bases, with 11 bases between the two germline ends. The length of the CDR3 is 14 residues. Germline values: CDR1 ENHRY, CDR2 SYGVKD. The CDR3 protein is CAISERQDNNEQFF. CDR3 coding DNA: TGTGCCATCAGTGAACGGCAGGATAACAATGAGCAGTTCTTC.

The rearrangement uses TRBV2 and TRBJ1-5; 10 nucleotides match TRBD1. The CDR3 contains 15 residues. Unmatched junction bases numbered 6, after V lost 4 bases and J lost 6 bases. The germline CDR1 and CDR2 sequences are SNHLY and FYNNEI. CDR3 sequence reads: CASSGLGDRGQPQHF. CDR3 bases: TGTGCCAGCAGTGGGCTGGGGGACAGGGGTCAGCCCCAGCATTTT.

This clone was detected a few times. The chain combines TRBV5-4 with TRBJ1-6, with TRBD1 as a possible D gene (5 bases). The CDR3 length is 16 residues. V shed 2 bases and J shed 10 bases, with 19 bases lying between them. From germline, CDR1 is SGHNT and CDR2 YYREEE (reference sequence). The CDR3 DNA reads as TGTGCCAGCAGCTTTTATCGTGGCAGGGCCACATCACCCCTCCACTTT. It specifies CASSFYRGRATSPLHF.

The chain has TRBV7-9 and TRBJ2-7; D perhaps matches TRBD2 (5 bases). CDR3 length: 12 residues. Germline V CDR1 and CDR2: SEHNR, FQNEAQ (reference sequence). The V end lost 5 bases, the J end lost 5 bases, and 10 bases lay between the germline ends. CDR3 loop: CASSVNGNEQYF. CDR3 nucleotide sequence: TGTGCCAGCAGCGTCAACGGGAACGAGCAGTACTTC. The variable domain in full, completed from reference TRBV7-9 and TRBJ2-7, reads DTGVSQNPRHKITKRGQNVTFRCDPISEHNRLYWYRQTLGQGPEFLTYFQNEAQLEKSRLLSDRFSAERPKGSFSTLEIQRTEQGDSAMYLCASSVNGNEQYFGPGTRLTVT.

The CDR3 nucleotides are TGCGCCAGCAGCCAAAGAGTCGGGGGGTCTGGGGAAAAACTGTTTTTT. This translates into CASSQRVGGSGEKLFF. The rearrangement joins TRBV4-3 to TRBJ1-4, with a tentative D call TRBD1 (5 bases). Germline CDR1 reads LGHNA; CDR2 reads YSLEER. V dropped 2 bases and J dropped 8 bases, with 18 bases sitting between them. CDR3 length: 16 amino acids.

The chain is built from TRBV10-3 and TRBJ2-1; 9 positions agree with TRBD2. The J segment lost 8 bases and the V segment lost 4 bases, leaving 0 bases of the junction unmatched. The CDR3 loop spans 12 amino acids. Germline lookup yields CDR1 ENHRY and CDR2 SYGVKD. The CDR3 DNA is TGTGCCATCAGTGGGACTAGCGATGAGCAGTTCTTC. It is translated as CAISGTSDEQFF.

The rearrangement joins TRBV11-2 to TRBJ1-2; D not certain. Germline values: CDR1 SGHAT, CDR2 FQNNGV. V lost 3 bases and J lost 4, with 9 bases in between. The CDR3 runs 13 residues. The CDR3 sequence: CASSLEPGYGYTF. The CDR3 nucleotides are TGTGCCAGCAGCTTGGAGCCAGGCTATGGCTACACCTTC.

This chain joins TRBV5-8 and TRBJ2-7; D gene unclear. Germline V lookup: CDR1 SGHTS, CDR2 YDEGEE. This CDR3 has 12 amino acids. V was cut by 5 bases and J by 4 bases, with 10 bases left in between. The CDR3 sequence is CASSSDRYEQYF. The CDR3 region has the DNA TGTGCCAGCAGTTCCGACCGATACGAGCAGTACTTC.

The chain couples TRBV10-3 to TRBJ2-7; TRBD2 matches 7 bases. Germline lookup yields CDR1 ENHRY and CDR2 SYGVKD. Trimming at V came to 2 bases and at J to 2 bases, leaving 6 bases not matched to a gene. The CDR3 runs to 15 residues. The CDR3 loop reads CAISEPSGRAYEQYF. The CDR3 nucleotides read TGTGCCATCAGTGAGCCCTCGGGGAGGGCCTACGAGCAGTACTTC.

CDR3 bases: TGTGCCAGCACCTTGGGACTAGCGCGGGGAGATACGCAGTATTTT. The encoded protein is CASTLGLARGDTQYF. The rearrangement joins TRBV2 to TRBJ2-3, with 10 nucleotides matching TRBD2. Germline trimming cut 7 bases from V and 5 bases from J; bases unmatched to any gene: 9. The CDR3 has 15 residues. Germline-derived CDR1 and CDR2 are SNHLY and FYNNEI.

The chain links TRBV5-6 to TRBJ1-5; 10 bases align to TRBD1. The germline CDR1 and CDR2 sequences are SGHDT and YYEEEE. After removal of 2 bases from V and 1 base from J, the junction contained 3 bases not matched to a gene. The CDR3 runs to 16 residues. The DNA of the CDR3 is TGTGCCAGCAGCTTCGGGACAGGGGAGAGCAATCAGCCCCAGCATTTT. It codes for CASSFGTGESNQPQHF.

The chain joins TRBV19 to TRBJ2-7; D tentatively fits TRBD1 or TRBD2 (6 bases each). V was clipped by 5 bases and J by 0 bases, with 17 bases between them. CDR1 and CDR2 (germline): LNHDA, SQIVND (reference sequence). The CDR3 extends over 16 amino acids. The CDR3 region is CASSSQGGILSYEQYF. CDR3 sequence (DNA): TGTGCCAGTAGTTCCCAAGGGGGGATCCTCTCCTACGAGCAGTACTTC. The whole variable domain, filled in from reference TRBV19 and TRBJ2-7, reads DGGITQSPKYLFRKEGQNVTLSCEQNLNHDAMYWYRQDPGQGLRLIYYSQIVNDFQKGDIAEGYSVSREKKESFPLTVTSAQKNPTAFYLCASSSQGGILSYEQYFGPGTRLTVT.